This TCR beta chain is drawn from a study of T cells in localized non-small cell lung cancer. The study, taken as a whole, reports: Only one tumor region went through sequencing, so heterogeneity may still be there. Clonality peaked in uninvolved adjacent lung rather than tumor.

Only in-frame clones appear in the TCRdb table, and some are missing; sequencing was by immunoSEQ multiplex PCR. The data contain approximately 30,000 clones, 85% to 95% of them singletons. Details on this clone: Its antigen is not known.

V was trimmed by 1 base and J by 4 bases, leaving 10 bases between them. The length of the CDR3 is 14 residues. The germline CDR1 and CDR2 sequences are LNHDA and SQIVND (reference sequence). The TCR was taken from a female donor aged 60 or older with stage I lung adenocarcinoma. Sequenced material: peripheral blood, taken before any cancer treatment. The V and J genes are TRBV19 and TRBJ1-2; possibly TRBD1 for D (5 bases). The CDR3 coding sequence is TGTGCCAGTAGTATAGGACGACAGTTCTATGGCTACACCTTC. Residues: CASSIGRQFYGYTF.